This T cell receptor (beta chain) was sequenced during a study of OX40 agonist ivuxolimab in advanced cancers. Assay: immunoSEQ multiplex PCR; the TCRdb copy retains only in-frame clones and omits some. The sample holds tens of thousands of clones, about 82% seen once. Specimen: CD4+ or CD8+ T cells sorted from blood, collected in a trial of the OX40 agonist ivuxolimab. This TCR was recovered from an adult with an advanced solid tumor such as melanoma, head and neck, liver or kidney cancer.

The CDR3 nucleotides read TGCGCCAGCAGCCAAGATGGGGAACCACCTCAGCCCCAGCATTTT. It codes for CASSQDGEPPQPQHF. The chain combines TRBV4-3 with TRBJ1-5, with D uncertain. This CDR3 is built from 15 residues. Germline-derived CDR1 and CDR2 are LGHNA and YSLEER. V lost 0 bases and J lost 6, with 12 bases in between.